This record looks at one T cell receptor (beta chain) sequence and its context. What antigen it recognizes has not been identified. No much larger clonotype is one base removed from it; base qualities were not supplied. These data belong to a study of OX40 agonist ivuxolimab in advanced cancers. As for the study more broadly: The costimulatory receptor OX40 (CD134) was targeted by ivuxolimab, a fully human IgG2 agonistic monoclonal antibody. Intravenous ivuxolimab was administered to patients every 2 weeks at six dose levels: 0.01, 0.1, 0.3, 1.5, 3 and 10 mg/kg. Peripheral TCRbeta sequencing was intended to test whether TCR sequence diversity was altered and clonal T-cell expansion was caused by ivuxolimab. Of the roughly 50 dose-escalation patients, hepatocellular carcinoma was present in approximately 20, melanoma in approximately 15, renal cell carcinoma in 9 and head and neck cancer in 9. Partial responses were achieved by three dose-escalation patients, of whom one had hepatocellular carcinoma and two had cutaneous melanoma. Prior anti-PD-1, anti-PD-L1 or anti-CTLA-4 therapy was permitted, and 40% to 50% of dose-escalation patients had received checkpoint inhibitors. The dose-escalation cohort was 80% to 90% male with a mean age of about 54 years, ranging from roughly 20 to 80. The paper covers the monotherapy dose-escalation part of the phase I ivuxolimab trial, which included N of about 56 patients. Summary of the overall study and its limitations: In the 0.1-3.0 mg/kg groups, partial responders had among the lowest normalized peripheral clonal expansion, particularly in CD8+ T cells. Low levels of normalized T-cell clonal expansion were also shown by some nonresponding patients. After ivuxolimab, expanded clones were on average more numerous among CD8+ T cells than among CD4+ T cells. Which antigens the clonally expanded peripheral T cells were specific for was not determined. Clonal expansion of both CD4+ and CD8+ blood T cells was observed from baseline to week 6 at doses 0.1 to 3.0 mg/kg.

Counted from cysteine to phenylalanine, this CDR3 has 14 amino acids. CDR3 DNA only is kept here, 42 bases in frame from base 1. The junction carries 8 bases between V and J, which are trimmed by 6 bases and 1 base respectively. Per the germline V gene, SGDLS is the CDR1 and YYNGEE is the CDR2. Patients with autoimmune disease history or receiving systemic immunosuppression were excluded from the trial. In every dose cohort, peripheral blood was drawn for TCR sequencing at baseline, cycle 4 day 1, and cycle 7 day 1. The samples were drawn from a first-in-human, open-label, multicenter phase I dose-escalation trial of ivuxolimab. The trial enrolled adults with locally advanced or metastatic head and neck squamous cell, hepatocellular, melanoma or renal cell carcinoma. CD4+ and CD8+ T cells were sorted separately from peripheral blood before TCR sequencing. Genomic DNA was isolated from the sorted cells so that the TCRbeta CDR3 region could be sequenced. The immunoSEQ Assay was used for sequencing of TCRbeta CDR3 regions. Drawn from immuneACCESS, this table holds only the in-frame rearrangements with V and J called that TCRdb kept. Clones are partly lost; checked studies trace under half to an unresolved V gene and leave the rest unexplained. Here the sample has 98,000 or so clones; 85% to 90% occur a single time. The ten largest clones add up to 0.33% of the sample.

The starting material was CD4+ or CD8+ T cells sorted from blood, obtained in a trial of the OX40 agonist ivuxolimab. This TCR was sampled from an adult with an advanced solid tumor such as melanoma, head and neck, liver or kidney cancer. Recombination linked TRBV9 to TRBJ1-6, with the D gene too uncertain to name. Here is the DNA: TGTGCCAGCAACCGGGAATCCTATAATTCACCCCTCCACTTT. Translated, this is CASNRESYNSPLHF. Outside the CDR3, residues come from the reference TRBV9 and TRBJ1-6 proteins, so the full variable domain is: DSGVTQTPKHLITATGQRVTLRCSPRSGDLSVYWYQQSLDQGLQFLIQYYNGEERAKGNILERFSAQQFPDLHSELNLSSLELGDSALYFCASNRESYNSPLHFGNGTRLTVT.